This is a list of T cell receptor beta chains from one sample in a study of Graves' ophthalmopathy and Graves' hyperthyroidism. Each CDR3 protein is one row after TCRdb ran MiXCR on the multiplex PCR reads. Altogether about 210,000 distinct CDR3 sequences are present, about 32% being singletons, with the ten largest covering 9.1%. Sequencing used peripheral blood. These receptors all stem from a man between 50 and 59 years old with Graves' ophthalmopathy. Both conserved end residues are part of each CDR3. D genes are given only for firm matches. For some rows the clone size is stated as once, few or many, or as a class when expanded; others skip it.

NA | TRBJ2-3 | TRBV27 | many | CASSLQGWTDTQYF | TGTGCCAGCAGTTTGCAGGGTTGGACAGATACGCAGTATTTT
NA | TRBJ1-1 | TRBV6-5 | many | CASLGSLNTEAFF | TGTGCCAGCCTGGGATCCCTGAACACTGAAGCTTTCTTT
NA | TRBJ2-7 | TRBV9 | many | CASSVSTDYEQYF | TGTGCCAGCAGCGTTTCGACTGACTACGAGCAGTACTTC
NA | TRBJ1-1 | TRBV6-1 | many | CASRLTGYATFF | TGTGCCAGCAGACTAACAGGGTACGCGACTTTCTTT
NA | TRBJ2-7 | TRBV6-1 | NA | CASSNTDEQYF | TGTGCCAGCAGCAACACGGACGAGCAGTACTTC
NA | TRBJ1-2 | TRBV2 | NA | CASRGSTAERSGGYTF | TGTGCCAGCAGAGGCTCGACAGCAGAGCGTTCGGGGGGCTACACCTTC
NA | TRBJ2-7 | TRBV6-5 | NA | CASSYYQGTTGEQYF | TGTGCCAGCAGTTACTACCAGGGGACTACTGGCGAGCAGTACTTC
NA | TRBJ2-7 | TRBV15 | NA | CATSRPDTEEDEQYF | TGTGCCACCAGCAGGCCGGACACGGAGGAGGACGAGCAGTACTTC
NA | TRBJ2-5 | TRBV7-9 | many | CASRTGQETQYF | TGTGCCAGCAGGACTGGCCAAGAGACCCAGTACTTC
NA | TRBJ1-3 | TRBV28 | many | CASSFGRGKVGNTIYF | TGTGCCAGCAGTTTTGGGCGGGGGAAGGTTGGAAACACCATATATTTT
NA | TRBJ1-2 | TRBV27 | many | CASSLRAPANYGYTF | TGTGCCAGCAGTTTACGGGCCCCTGCTAACTATGGCTACACCTTC
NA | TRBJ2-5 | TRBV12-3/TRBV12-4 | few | CASSFSGTQETQYF | TGTGCCAGCAGTTTTTCAGGAACCCAAGAGACCCAGTACTTC
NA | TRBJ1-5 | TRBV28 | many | CASSLIWEGDQPQHF | TGTGCCAGCAGTTTAATTTGGGAGGGGGATCAGCCCCAGCATTTT
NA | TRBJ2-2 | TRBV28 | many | CASSFRVGELFF | TGTGCCAGCAGTTTTCGGGTTGGGGAGCTGTTTTTT
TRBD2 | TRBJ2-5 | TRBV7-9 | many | CASSSKLAGVTETQYF | TGTGCCAGCAGCTCCAAACTAGCGGGAGTCACGGAGACCCAGTACTTC
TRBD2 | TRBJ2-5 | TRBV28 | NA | CASSLEGRGGSQYF | TGTGCCAGCAGTTTAGAGGGCCGGGGAGGGTCCCAGTACTTC
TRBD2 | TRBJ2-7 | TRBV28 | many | CASTRIGGRGYEQYF | TGTGCCAGCACCCGGATCGGCGGGAGAGGATACGAGCAGTACTTC
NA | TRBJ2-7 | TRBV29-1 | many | CSVASVARDYEQYF | TGCAGCGTTGCCTCAGTAGCAAGAGACTACGAGCAGTACTTC
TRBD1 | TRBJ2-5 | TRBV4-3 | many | CASRQVMETGRVILETQYF | TGCGCCAGCAGACAAGTTATGGAGACAGGGCGTGTGATATTGGAGACCCAGTACTTC
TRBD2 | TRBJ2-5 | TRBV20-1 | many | CSASLTFGGARETQYF | TGCAGTGCTAGCTTAACATTCGGGGGGGCACGAGAGACCCAGTACTTC
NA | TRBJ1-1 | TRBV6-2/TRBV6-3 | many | CASTGGANTEAFF | TGTGCCAGCACCGGGGGGGCGAACACTGAAGCTTTCTTT
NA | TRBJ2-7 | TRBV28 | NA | CASSYGGVSPYEQYF | TGTGCCAGCAGTTATGGCGGGGTTTCGCCGTACGAGCAGTACTTC
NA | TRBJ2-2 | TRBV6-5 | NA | CASSYSGQSGGELFF | TGTGCCAGCAGTTACTCCGGACAGTCCGGCGGGGAGCTGTTTTTT
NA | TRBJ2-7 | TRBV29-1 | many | CSVKRSYEQYF | TGCAGCGTTAAAAGGAGCTACGAGCAGTACTTC
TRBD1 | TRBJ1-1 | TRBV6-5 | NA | CASSYTQTGEATEAFF | TGTGCCAGCAGTTATACCCAGACAGGGGAGGCCACTGAAGCTTTCTTT
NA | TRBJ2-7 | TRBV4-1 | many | CASSQEVAGVSYEQYF | TGCGCCAGCAGCCAAGAGGTAGCTGGCGTCTCCTACGAGCAGTACTTC
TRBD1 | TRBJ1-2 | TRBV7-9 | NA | CASRGQALYNGYTF | TGTGCTAGTAGGGGGCAGGCTCTCTACAACGGCTACACCTTC
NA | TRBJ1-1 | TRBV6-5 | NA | CASSYSIKGGTEAFF | TGTGCCAGCAGTTACTCGATAAAAGGGGGCACTGAAGCTTTCTTT
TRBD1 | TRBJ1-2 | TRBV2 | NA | CASRQGRTYNYGYTF | TGTGCCAGCCGACAGGGCAGAACCTATAACTATGGCTACACCTTC